The source of this T cell receptor (beta chain) is a study of CD8 T cells in ankylosing spondylitis. General study findings and limits: Blood from ankylosing spondylitis patients appeared to carry a characteristic roughly 8-variant TCR beta motif.

Germline lookup yields CDR1 SGHRS and CDR2 YFSETQ. This CDR3 comprises 13 residues. The trim removed 4 bases at V and 5 bases at J, leaving 5 bases unmatched. TCRdb used MiXCR to reprocess the 5' RACE reads, holding one entry per CDR3 protein. Of fewer than 650,000 distinct CDR3 sequences listed, about an eighth are singletons. Comment on this clonotype: Its antigen is not known.

The receptor's source is a male donor with ankylosing spondylitis. Sequencing was done on a sample of blood, either unsorted or a sorted T cell fraction (not recorded which). The chain employs TRBV5-1 and TRBJ1-1; 7 bases match TRBD1. The chain's CDR3 is CASSGQVGTEAFF. The CDR3, as DNA: TGCGCCAGCAGCGGACAGGTGGGAACTGAAGCTTTCTTT.